This is a list of T cell receptor beta chains from one sample in a study of CD8+ T cells in alopecia areata. The data were produced by immunoSEQ multiplex PCR, yet TCRdb's version contains in-frame clones alone and is incomplete. The sample consists of about 120,000 clones, about 50% of them appearing once. Sequencing input: NKG2D-low CD8+ T cells sorted from blood. The source of these receptors is a human donor with alopecia areata. The CDR3 runs from the conserved cysteine through the conserved F or W. D genes are given only for firm matches. Where a row states a size, it is once, few, many or the class of an expanded clone; other rows omit it.

V,size,J,D,CDR3,DNA
TRBV29-1,NA,TRBJ1-2,TRBD1,CSVRTGLGYTF,TGCAGCGTGAGGACAGGCCTTGGCTACACCTTC
TRBV2,NA,TRBJ2-5,TRBD2,CASSLTGTSGETQYF,TGTGCCAGCAGCTTAACCGGGACTAGCGGAGAGACCCAGTACTTC
TRBV11-2,once,TRBJ2-7,NA,CASSLQEGKVYEQYF,TGTGCCAGCAGCTTACAAGAGGGGAAAGTCTACGAGCAGTACTTC
TRBV29-1,NA,TRBJ2-7,TRBD1,CSVGAGGNEQYF,TGCAGCGTGGGGGCAGGGGGCAACGAGCAGTACTTC
TRBV7-9,NA,TRBJ1-2,NA,CASSLGDLGRNGYTF,TGTGCCAGCAGCTTAGGGGACCTCGGGCGGAATGGCTACACCTTC
TRBV4-1,NA,TRBJ2-7,TRBD1,CASSPLGTGGHEQYF,TGCGCCAGCAGCCCCCTCGGGACAGGGGGCCACGAGCAGTACTTC
TRBV6-5,NA,TRBJ2-2,NA,CASSYGPSRWTGELFF,TGTGCCAGCAGTTACGGTCCATCCCGGTGGACCGGGGAGCTGTTTTTT
TRBV29-1,few,TRBJ2-7,TRBD1,CSVGTGAVEQYF,TGCAGCGTTGGCACAGGGGCGGTCGAGCAGTACTTC
TRBV29-1,few,TRBJ2-1,NA,CSVVQEANEQFF,TGCAGCGTTGTACAGGAGGCCAATGAGCAGTTCTTC
TRBV29-1,NA,TRBJ2-7,NA,CSVAGGLGYEQYF,TGCAGCGTTGCTGGGGGTTTAGGCTACGAGCAGTACTTC
TRBV29-1,few,TRBJ2-2,NA,CSVDQGRSGELFF,TGCAGCGTTGATCAGGGTCGGTCCGGGGAGCTGTTTTTT
TRBV10-3,NA,TRBJ2-1,NA,CAISPVGIIEQFF,TGTGCCATCAGCCCTGTCGGGATTATTGAGCAGTTCTTC
TRBV2,NA,TRBJ2-5,NA,CASSLMAGETQYF,TGTGCCAGCAGCCTGATGGCGGGAGAGACCCAGTACTTC
TRBV29-1,NA,TRBJ2-7,NA,CSAQGGVYEQYF,TGCAGCGCCCAGGGCGGGGTCTACGAGCAGTACTTC
TRBV29-1,few,TRBJ1-1,NA,CSVEARGLEAFF,TGCAGCGTTGAAGCAAGGGGACTTGAAGCTTTCTTT
TRBV15,NA,TRBJ2-5,NA,CATSREVPETQYF,TGTGCCACCAGCAGAGAGGTTCCAGAGACCCAGTACTTC
TRBV9,NA,TRBJ1-1,NA,CASSVEGGFIPAFF,TGTGCCAGCAGCGTAGAGGGCGGGTTCATCCCAGCTTTCTTT
TRBV29-1,few,TRBJ2-1,TRBD1,CRAGTGGPGEQFF,TGCAGGGCCGGGACAGGGGGACCCGGTGAGCAGTTCTTC
TRBV29-1,NA,TRBJ2-7,TRBD2,CSVGLAGVYEQYF,TGCAGCGTGGGACTAGCGGGAGTGTACGAGCAGTACTTC